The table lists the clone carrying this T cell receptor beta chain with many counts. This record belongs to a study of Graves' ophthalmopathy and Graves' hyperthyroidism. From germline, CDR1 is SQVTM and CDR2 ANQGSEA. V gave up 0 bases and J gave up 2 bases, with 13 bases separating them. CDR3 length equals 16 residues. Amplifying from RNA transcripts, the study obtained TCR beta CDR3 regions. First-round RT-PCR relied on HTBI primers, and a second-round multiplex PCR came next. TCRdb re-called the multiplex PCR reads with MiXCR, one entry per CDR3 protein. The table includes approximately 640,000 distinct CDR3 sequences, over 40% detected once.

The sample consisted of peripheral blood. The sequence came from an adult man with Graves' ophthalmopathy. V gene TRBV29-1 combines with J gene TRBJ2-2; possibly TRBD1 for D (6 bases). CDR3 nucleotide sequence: TGCAGCGTTGAAGATTGGGACAAACCTAACACCGGGGAGCTGTTTTTT. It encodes CSVEDWDKPNTGELFF.